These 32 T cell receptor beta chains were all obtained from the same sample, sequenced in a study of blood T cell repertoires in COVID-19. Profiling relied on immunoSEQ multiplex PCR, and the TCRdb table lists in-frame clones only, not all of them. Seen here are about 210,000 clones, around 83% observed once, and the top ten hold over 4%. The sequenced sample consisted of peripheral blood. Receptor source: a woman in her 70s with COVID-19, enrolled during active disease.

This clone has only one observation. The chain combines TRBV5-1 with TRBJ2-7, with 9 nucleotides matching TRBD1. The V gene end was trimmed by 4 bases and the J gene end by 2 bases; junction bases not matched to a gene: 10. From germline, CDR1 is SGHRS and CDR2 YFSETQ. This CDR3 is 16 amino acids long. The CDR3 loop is CASSPPRTGVTYEQYF. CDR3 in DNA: TGCGCCAGCAGCCCTCCTCGGACAGGGGTGACCTACGAGCAGTACTTC.

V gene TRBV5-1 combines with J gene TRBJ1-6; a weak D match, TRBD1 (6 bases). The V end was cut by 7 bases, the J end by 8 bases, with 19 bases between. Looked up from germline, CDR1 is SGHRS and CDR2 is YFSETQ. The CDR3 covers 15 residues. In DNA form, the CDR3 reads TGCGCCAGCTCCAGGGGTGAGACAGCGGATTCACCCCTCCACTTT. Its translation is CASSRGETADSPLHF.

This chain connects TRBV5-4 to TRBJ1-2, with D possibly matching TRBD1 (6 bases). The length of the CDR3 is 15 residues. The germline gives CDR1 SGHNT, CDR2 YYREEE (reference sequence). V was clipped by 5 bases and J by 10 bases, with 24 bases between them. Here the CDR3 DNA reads TGTGCCAGCAGGCCTGGGACACTTCCTTCACAACCCTACACCTTC. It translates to CASRPGTLPSQPYTF.

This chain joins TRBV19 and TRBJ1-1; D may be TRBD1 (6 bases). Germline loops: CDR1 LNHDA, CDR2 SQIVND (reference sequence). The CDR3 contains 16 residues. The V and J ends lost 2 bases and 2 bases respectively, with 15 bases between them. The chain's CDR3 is CASSILGAGDNTEAFF. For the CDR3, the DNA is TGTGCCAGTAGTATATTGGGGGCCGGGGATAACACTGAAGCTTTCTTT.

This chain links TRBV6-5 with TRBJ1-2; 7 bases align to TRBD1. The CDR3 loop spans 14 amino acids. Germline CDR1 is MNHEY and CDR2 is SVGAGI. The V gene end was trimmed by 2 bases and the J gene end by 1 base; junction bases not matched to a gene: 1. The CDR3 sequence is CASSYGTVNYGYTF. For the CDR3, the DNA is TGTGCCAGCAGTTACGGGACAGTTAACTATGGCTACACCTTC.

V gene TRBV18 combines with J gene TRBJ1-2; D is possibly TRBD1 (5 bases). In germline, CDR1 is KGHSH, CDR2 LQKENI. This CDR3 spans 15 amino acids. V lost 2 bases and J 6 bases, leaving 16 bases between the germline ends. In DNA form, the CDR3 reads TGTGCCAGCTCACCAGAGACAGATCCTCCTGATGGCTACACCTTC. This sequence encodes CASSPETDPPDGYTF.

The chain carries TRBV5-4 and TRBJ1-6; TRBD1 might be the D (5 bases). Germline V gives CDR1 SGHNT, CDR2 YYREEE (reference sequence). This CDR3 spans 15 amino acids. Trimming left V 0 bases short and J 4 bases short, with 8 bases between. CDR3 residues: CASSLGQLYNSPLHF. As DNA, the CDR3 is TGTGCCAGCAGCTTGGGACAGCTTTATAATTCACCCCTCCACTTT.

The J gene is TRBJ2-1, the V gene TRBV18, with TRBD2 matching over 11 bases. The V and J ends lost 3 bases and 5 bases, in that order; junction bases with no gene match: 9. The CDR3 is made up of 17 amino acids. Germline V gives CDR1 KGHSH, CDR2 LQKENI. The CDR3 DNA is TGTGCCAGCTCACCGAACTCGGGGACTAGCGGCAACAATGAGCAGTTCTTC. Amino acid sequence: CASSPNSGTSGNNEQFF.

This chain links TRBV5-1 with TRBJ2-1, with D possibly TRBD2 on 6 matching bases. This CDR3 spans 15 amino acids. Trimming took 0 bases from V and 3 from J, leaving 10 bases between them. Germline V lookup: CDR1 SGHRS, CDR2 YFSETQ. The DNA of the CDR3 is TGCGCCAGCAGCTTGGCGGGGGAGAACTACAATGAGCAGTTCTTC. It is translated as CASSLAGENYNEQFF.

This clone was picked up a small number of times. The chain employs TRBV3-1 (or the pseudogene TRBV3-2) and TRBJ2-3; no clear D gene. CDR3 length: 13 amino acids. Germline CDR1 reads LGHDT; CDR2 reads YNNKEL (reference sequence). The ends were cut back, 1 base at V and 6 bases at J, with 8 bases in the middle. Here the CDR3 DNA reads TGTGCCAGCAGCCAAGTTATCGGTGATACGCAGTATTTT. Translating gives CASSQVIGDTQYF.

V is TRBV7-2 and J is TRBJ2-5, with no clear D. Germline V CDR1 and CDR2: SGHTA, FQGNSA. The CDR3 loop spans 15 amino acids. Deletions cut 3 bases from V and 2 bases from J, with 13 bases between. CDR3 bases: TGTGCCAGCAGCTTCCTCGCACTCTTACAAGAGACCCAGTACTTC. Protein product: CASSFLALLQETQYF. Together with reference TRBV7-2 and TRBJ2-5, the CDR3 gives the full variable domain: GAGVSQSPSNKVTEKGKDVELRCDPISGHTALYWYRQSLGQGLEFLIYFQGNSAPDKSGLPSDRFSAERTGGSVSTLTIQRTQQEDSAVYLCASSFLALLQETQYFGPGTRLLVL.

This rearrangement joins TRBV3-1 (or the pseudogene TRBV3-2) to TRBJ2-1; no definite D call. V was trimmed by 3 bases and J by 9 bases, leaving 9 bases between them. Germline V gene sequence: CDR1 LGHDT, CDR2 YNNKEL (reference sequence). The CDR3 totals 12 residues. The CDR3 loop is CASSHRAVEQFF. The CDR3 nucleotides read TGTGCCAGCAGCCATAGAGCTGTTGAGCAGTTCTTC.

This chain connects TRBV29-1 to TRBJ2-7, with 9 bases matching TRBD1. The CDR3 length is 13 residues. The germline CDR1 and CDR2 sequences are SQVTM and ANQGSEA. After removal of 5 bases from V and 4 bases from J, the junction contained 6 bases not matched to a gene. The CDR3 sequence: CSVQQGATYEQYF. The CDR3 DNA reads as TGCAGCGTTCAACAGGGGGCAACGTACGAGCAGTACTTC.

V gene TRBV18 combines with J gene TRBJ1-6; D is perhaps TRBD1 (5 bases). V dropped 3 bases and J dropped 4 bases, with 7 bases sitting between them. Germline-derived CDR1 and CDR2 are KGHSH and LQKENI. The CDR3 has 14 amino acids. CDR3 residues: CASSPGGYNSPLHF. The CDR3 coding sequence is TGTGCCAGCTCACCGGGGGGTTATAATTCACCCCTCCACTTT.

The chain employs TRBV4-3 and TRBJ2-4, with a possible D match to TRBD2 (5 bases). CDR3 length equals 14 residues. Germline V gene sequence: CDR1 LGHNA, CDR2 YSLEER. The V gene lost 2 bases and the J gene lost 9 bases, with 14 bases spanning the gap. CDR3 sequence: CASSQLQTGSIQYF. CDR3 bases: TGCGCCAGCAGCCAACTTCAGACGGGGTCCATTCAGTACTTC.

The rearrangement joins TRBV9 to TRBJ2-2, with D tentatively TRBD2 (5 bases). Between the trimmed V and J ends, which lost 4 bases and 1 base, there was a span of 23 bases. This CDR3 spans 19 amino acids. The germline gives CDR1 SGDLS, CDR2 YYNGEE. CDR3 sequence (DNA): TGTGCCAGCAGCAAAGAGGGAAGAGCGGAGCTCAAGAACACCGGGGAGCTGTTTTTT. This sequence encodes CASSKEGRAELKNTGELFF.

The CDR3 bases are TGTGCCAGTAAACAGATCTTGAACACTGAAGCTTTCTTT. Amino acid sequence: CASKQILNTEAFF. The chain joins TRBV12-3 or TRBV12-4 to TRBJ1-1; no firm D call. Trimming took off 9 bases at V and 0 bases at J, with 11 bases between the two ends. The CDR3 spans 13 residues.

This CDR3 reads CASSLSDRGVGYTF. The CDR3 DNA follows: TGTGCCAGCAGCTTATCTGACAGGGGGGTAGGCTACACCTTC. This sequence joins TRBV7-2 and TRBJ1-2; TRBD1 aligns across 9 bases. Looked up from germline, CDR1 is SGHTA and CDR2 is FQGNSA. This CDR3 comprises 14 residues. The trim removed 2 bases at V and 8 bases at J, leaving 6 bases unmatched.

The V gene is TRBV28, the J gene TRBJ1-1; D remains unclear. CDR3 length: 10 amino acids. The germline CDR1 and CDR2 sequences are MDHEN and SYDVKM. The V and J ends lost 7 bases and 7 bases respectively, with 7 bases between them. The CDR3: CASKAIEAFF. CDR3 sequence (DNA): TGTGCCAGCAAAGCCATTGAAGCTTTCTTT.

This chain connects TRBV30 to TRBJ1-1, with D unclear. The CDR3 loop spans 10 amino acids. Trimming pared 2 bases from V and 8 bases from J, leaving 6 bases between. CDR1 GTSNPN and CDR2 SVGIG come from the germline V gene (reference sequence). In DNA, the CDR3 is TGTGCCTGGAGTTCGGAGGAAGCTTTCTTT. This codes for CAWSSEEAFF.

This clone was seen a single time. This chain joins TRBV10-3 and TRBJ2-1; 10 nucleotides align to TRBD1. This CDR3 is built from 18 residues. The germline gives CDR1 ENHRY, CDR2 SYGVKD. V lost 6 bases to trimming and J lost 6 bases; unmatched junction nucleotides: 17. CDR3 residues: CAIRTDRGSSGSPNEQFF. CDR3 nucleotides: TGTGCCATCAGGACGGACAGGGGGAGTAGCGGGTCCCCCAATGAGCAGTTCTTC.

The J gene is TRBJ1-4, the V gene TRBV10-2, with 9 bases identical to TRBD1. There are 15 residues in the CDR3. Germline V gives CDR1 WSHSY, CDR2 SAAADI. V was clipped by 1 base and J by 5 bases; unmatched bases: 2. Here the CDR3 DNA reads TGCGCCAGCAGTGAGTACGACAGGGGGAATGAAAAACTGTTTTTT. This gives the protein CASSEYDRGNEKLFF.

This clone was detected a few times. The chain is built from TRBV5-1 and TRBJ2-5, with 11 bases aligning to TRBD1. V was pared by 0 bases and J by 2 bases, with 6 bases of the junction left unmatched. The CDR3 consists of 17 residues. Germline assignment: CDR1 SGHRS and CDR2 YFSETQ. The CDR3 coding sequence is TGCGCCAGCAGCTTGGCCGGACAGGGGGCGCGACAAGAGACCCAGTACTTC. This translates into CASSLAGQGARQETQYF.

CDR3 in DNA: TGTGCCAGCTGGGACAGGGGAGCCTCTGGAAACACCATATATTTT. Protein: CASWDRGASGNTIYF. This rearrangement joins TRBV6-5 to TRBJ1-3; 10 nucleotides line up with TRBD1. CDR1 is MNHEY and CDR2 is SVGAGI in the germline V gene. The CDR3 loop spans 15 amino acids. Trimming took 8 bases from V and 0 from J; bases not matched to a gene: 4.

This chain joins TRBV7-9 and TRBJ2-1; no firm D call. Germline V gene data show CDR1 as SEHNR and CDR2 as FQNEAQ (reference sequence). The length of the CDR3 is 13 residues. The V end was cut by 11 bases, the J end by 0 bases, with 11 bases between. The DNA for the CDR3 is TGTGCCCTTACAAGGAGCTCCTACAATGAGCAGTTCTTC. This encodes CALTRSSYNEQFF.

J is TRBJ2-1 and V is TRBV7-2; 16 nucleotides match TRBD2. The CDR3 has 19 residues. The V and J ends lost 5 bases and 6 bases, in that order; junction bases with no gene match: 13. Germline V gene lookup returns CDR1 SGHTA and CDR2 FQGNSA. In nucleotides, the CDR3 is TGTGCCAGCAGCCAAGAACCGGGACTAGCGGGAGGGCCAGGCAATGAGCAGTTCTTC. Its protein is CASSQEPGLAGGPGNEQFF.

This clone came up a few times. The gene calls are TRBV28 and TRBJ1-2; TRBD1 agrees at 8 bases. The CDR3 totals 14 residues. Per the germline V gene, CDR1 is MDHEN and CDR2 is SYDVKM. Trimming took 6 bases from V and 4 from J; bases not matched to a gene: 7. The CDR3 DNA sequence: TGTGCCAGCAGCCCCATTGGGACAGGCTATGGCTACACCTTC. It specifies CASSPIGTGYGYTF.

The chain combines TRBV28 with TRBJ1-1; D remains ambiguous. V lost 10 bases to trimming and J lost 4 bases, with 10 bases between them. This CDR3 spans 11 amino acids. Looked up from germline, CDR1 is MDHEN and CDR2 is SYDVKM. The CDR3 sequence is CATLYSTEAFF. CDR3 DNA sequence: TGTGCCACCCTTTACTCCACTGAAGCTTTCTTT.

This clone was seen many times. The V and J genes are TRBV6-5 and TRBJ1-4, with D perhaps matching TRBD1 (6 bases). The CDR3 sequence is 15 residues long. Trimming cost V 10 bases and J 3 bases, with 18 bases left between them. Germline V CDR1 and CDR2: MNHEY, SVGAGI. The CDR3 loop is CATQGQIDPNEKLFF. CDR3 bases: TGTGCCACCCAGGGGCAAATAGATCCTAATGAAAAACTGTTTTTT.

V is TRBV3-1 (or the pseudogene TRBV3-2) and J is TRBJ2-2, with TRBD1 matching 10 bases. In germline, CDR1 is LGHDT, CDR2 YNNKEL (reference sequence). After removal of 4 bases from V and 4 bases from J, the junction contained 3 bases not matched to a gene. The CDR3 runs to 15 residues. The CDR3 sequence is CASSLGQGRTGELFF. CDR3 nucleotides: TGTGCCAGCAGCCTGGGACAGGGGCGCACCGGGGAGCTGTTTTTT.

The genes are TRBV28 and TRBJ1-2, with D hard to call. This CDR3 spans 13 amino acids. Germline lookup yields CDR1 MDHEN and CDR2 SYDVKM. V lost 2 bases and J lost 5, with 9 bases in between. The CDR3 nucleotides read TGTGCCAGCAGTTTAAGAGGAGAATATGGCTACACCTTC. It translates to CASSLRGEYGYTF.

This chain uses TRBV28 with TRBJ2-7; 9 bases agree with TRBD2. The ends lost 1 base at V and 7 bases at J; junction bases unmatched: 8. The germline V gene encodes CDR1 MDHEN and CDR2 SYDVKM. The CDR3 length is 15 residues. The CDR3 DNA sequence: TGTGCCAGCAGTTTATCGGCGGCGGGAGGGGGAGAGCAGTACTTC. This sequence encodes CASSLSAAGGGEQYF.